What follows are 19 T cell receptor beta chains derived from one specimen sequenced in a study of blood T cell repertoires in COVID-19. Repertoires were generated with immunoSEQ multiplex PCR, while TCRdb's copy carries only in-frame clones and drops some. The profile shows tens of thousands of clones, around four fifths of them singletons. Sequences were obtained from peripheral blood. The receptor source for this set is a human donor in a cohort sampled during active COVID-19.

This sequence joins TRBV11-2 and TRBJ2-1, with TRBD1 identical over 11 bases. The germline CDR1 and CDR2 sequences are SGHAT and FQNNGV. V lost 6 bases and J lost 2; bases outside the gene matches: 12. The CDR3 runs 18 residues. The CDR3 nucleotides read TGTGCCAGCAGATCCGGGACAGGGGGTTCACTTGCCTACAATGAGCAGTTCTTC. Protein sequence: CASRSGTGGSLAYNEQFF.

This rearrangement joins TRBV7-9 to TRBJ2-1; 8 bases fit TRBD1. Germline V gives CDR1 SEHNR, CDR2 FQNEAQ (reference sequence). The CDR3 has 15 residues. V shed 4 bases and J 3 bases; nucleotides not matched to a gene: 5. The CDR3 DNA reads TGTGCCAGCAGCTACGACAGGGGTCTCTACAATGAGCAGTTCTTC. Its protein is CASSYDRGLYNEQFF. The entire variable domain, with the rest obtained from reference TRBV7-9 and TRBJ2-1, is as follows: DTGVSQNPRHKITKRGQNVTFRCDPISEHNRLYWYRQTLGQGPEFLTYFQNEAQLEKSRLLSDRFSAERPKGSFSTLEIQRTEQGDSAMYLCASSYDRGLYNEQFFGPGTRLTVL.

This clone was seen a single time. V is TRBV2 and J is TRBJ1-1; D is ambiguous. Trimming left V 5 bases short and J 13 bases short, with 11 bases between. Germline V lookup: CDR1 SNHLY, CDR2 FYNNEI. The CDR3 is 10 residues long. The CDR3 spells CASSTATVFF. Written as DNA, the CDR3 is TGTGCCAGCAGTACAGCTACGGTTTTCTTT. The entire variable domain, with the rest obtained from reference TRBV2 and TRBJ1-1, is as follows: EPEVTQTPSHQVTQMGQEVILRCVPISNHLYFYWYRQILGQKVEFLVSFYNNEISEKSEIFDDQFSVERPDGSNFTLKIRSTKLEDSAMYFCASSTATVFFGQGTRLTVV.

The table lists this clone with a few counts. This chain joins TRBV9 and TRBJ2-3; 7 bases line up with TRBD2. The CDR3 runs 17 residues. Unmatched junction bases numbered 15, after V lost 7 bases and J lost 1 base. Germline CDR1 is SGDLS and CDR2 is YYNGEE. In DNA, the CDR3 is TGTGCCAGCCGCAGGAAGAGGGGAGGGGCGGGCACAGATACGCAGTATTTT. Encoded protein: CASRRKRGGAGTDTQYF.

Details on this clone: Compared with germline, one end of the junction differs, possibly owing to a read error. The chain is built from TRBV5-1 and TRBJ2-6; 8 bases are a match to TRBD1. Germline V gene lookup returns CDR1 SGHRS and CDR2 YFSETQ. CDR3 size: 18 residues. The CDR3 region has the DNA TGCGCCAGCACCTTGGTCGCAGGGGGCTTCGGAGGGGCCAACGTCCTGACTTTC. Encoded protein: CASTLVAGGFGGANVLTF.

This clone was seen just once. The J gene is TRBJ1-5, the V gene TRBV19; 9 bases line up with TRBD1. This CDR3 is built from 15 residues. Germline V gene data show CDR1 as LNHDA and CDR2 as SQIVND (reference sequence). Trimming at V came to 7 bases and at J to 1 base, leaving 5 bases not matched to a gene. The DNA for the CDR3 is TGTGCCAGTACCTCCGGGACAGGGAGCAATCAGCCCCAGCATTTT. The encoded protein is CASTSGTGSNQPQHF.

V and J are TRBV9 and TRBJ2-7; possibly TRBD1 for D (6 bases). Trimming removed 0 bases at V and 1 base at J, with 11 bases between. The CDR3 spans 15 residues. From germline, CDR1 is SGDLS and CDR2 YYNGEE. The CDR3 loop is CASSVGAQGSYEQYF. The CDR3 coding sequence is TGTGCCAGCAGCGTAGGGGCCCAGGGGTCCTACGAGCAGTACTTC.

This clone was observed once. This chain joins TRBV9 and TRBJ2-2; 7 bases match TRBD2. The V segment lost 3 bases and the J segment 0 bases; nucleotides outside the gene matches: 8. Per the germline V gene, CDR1 is SGDLS and CDR2 is YYNGEE. The CDR3 sequence is 17 residues long. CDR3 sequence (DNA): TGTGCCAGCAGCGCCCCACTTGCGGGGGCGAACACCGGGGAGCTGTTTTTT. Its translation is CASSAPLAGANTGELFF.

The chain's CDR3 is CASSSNWEAGNTIYF. The CDR3 DNA reads TGTGCCAGCAGCTCTAACTGGGAGGCCGGAAACACCATATATTTT. The V gene is TRBV9, the J gene TRBJ1-3; D is ambiguous. Germline V gene data show CDR1 as SGDLS and CDR2 as YYNGEE. The CDR3 runs to 15 residues. Trimming took 4 bases from V and 4 from J, leaving 15 bases between them.

The J gene is TRBJ1-2, the V gene TRBV3-1 (or the pseudogene TRBV3-2); TRBD1 might be the D (5 bases). Trimming shortened V by 2 bases and J by 7 bases, and 11 bases separated the two germline ends. The CDR3 loop spans 13 amino acids. From germline, CDR1 is LGHDT and CDR2 YNNKEL (reference sequence). The CDR3 DNA is TGTGCCAGCAGCCAATTGGGGCGCGGTGGCTACACCTTC. It is translated as CASSQLGRGGYTF.

The chain recombines TRBV19 with TRBJ1-3; D is uncertain. The ends were cut back, 6 bases at V and 0 bases at J, with 12 bases in the middle. This CDR3 has 15 amino acids. Germline CDR1 LNHDA, CDR2 SQIVND (reference sequence). CDR3 nucleotides: TGTGCCAGTAGCAATACCGGGGTCTCTGGAAACACCATATATTTT. Its protein product is CASSNTGVSGNTIYF.

This clone was recorded a few times. The rearrangement links TRBV2 to TRBJ2-7; perhaps TRBD1 as D (6 bases). Trimming stripped 4 bases from V and 5 bases from J, with 12 bases between. In germline, CDR1 is SNHLY, CDR2 FYNNEI. This CDR3 contains 13 residues. The CDR3 DNA sequence: TGTGCCAGCAGTGTTCATAAGGGGGACGAGCAGTACTTC. The encoded protein is CASSVHKGDEQYF.

The genes are TRBV2 and TRBJ1-3, with D perhaps matching TRBD1 (6 bases). CDR1 and CDR2 (germline): SNHLY, FYNNEI. This CDR3 is 14 amino acids long. Trimming pared 6 bases from V and 0 bases from J, leaving 9 bases between. The CDR3 loop reads CASSGQFSGNTIYF. In nucleotides, the CDR3 is TGTGCCAGCAGCGGACAGTTCTCTGGAAACACCATATATTTT.

This chain links TRBV7-2 with TRBJ2-7; D unresolved. CDR1 and CDR2 (germline): SGHTA, FQGNSA. The CDR3 runs to 14 residues. V shed 2 bases and J shed 0 bases, with 8 bases lying between them. CDR3 bases: TGTGCCAGCAGCTTAAGACACAGCTCCTACGAGCAGTACTTC. This encodes CASSLRHSSYEQYF. Drawing the rest from reference TRBV7-2 and TRBJ2-7, the complete variable domain is GAGVSQSPSNKVTEKGKDVELRCDPISGHTALYWYRQSLGQGLEFLIYFQGNSAPDKSGLPSDRFSAERTGGSVSTLTIQRTQQEDSAVYLCASSLRHSSYEQYFGPGTRLTVT.

The gene calls are TRBV12-3 or TRBV12-4 and TRBJ1-2, with D uncertain. CDR3 length: 13 amino acids. The V and J ends lost 0 bases and 7 bases respectively, with 9 bases between them. The CDR3 region has the DNA TGTGCCAGCAGTTTAGCCGGGATTAGTGGCTACACCTTC. Its protein is CASSLAGISGYTF.

This clone was recorded at least ten times. The V gene is TRBV5-1, the J gene TRBJ2-1; 12 bases align to TRBD2. Germline-derived CDR1 and CDR2 are SGHRS and YFSETQ. The CDR3 has 14 residues. Trimming at V came to 4 bases and at J to 9 bases, leaving 5 bases not matched to a gene. In nucleotides, the CDR3 is TGCGCCAGCAGCCCGGGACTAGCGGGCGGTGAGCAGTTCTTC. Its protein is CASSPGLAGGEQFF.

This clone was recorded a few times. The chain is built from TRBV2 and TRBJ2-5; 7 nucleotides align to TRBD1. The CDR3 contains 15 residues. Germline CDR1 reads SNHLY; CDR2 reads FYNNEI. V lost 0 bases to trimming and J lost 5 bases; unmatched junction nucleotides: 6. The CDR3 protein is CASSEASRGSETQYF. The DNA for the CDR3 is TGTGCCAGCAGTGAAGCGAGCAGGGGGAGTGAGACCCAGTACTTC.

CDR3 DNA sequence: TGTGCCATCAGTGAGTCCGCCAGGTCTGGCTACACCTTC. Translated, it gives CAISESARSGYTF. The V call is TRBV10-3, the J call TRBJ1-2; D not certain. V was trimmed by 0 bases and J by 7 bases, leaving 9 bases between them. The CDR3 extends over 13 amino acids. CDR1 and CDR2 from the germline V gene are ENHRY and SYGVKD.

This rearrangement joins TRBV18 to TRBJ2-3, with TRBD2 matching 16 bases. Germline-derived CDR1 and CDR2 are KGHSH and LQKENI. The trim removed 2 bases at V and 0 bases at J, leaving 5 bases unmatched. This CDR3 contains 19 residues. The CDR3 sequence: CASSPGTSGGADSTDTQYF. The CDR3, as DNA: TGTGCCAGCTCACCAGGGACTAGCGGGGGGGCCGACAGCACAGATACGCAGTATTTT.